This T cell receptor (beta chain) was identified in a study of blood T cell repertoires in COVID-19. The table came from immunoSEQ multiplex PCR; TCRdb's copy has only in-frame clones and leaves some out. The data show about 240,000 clones, about nine tenths seen once. V was pared by 2 bases and J by 4 bases, with 4 bases of the junction left unmatched. The CDR3 is made up of 15 amino acids. CDR1 and CDR2 from the germline V gene are LGHDT and YNNKEL (reference sequence). Specimen: peripheral blood. This sequence originates from a man aged 60 to 69 who had recovered from COVID-19. The genes are TRBV3-1 (or the pseudogene TRBV3-2) and TRBJ2-3; TRBD2 matches at 9 bases. DNA for the CDR3: TGTGCCAGCAGCCAACGTCTAGCGGGGTCAGATACGCAGTATTTT. It translates to CASSQRLAGSDTQYF.